This T cell receptor beta chain was profiled in a study of monozygotic twins with inflammatory bowel disease. This CDR3 has 14 residues. The V gene's germline CDR1 is LNHDA and CDR2 SQIVND (reference sequence). TCRdb reprocessed the 5' RACE reads and reports one entry per CDR3 protein, with no DNA. Here the sample table reports some 330,000 distinct CDR3 sequences. The sample consisted of blood. V gene TRBV19 combines with J gene TRBJ2-6. This receptor was taken from a human donor with ulcerative colitis or Crohn's disease, or a healthy co-twin of an affected twin (not recorded which). This CDR3 is CASSMPAGANVLTF.